The clone carrying this TCR beta chain occurred once. The data were obtained in a study of blood T cell repertoires in COVID-19. Looking at the study overall: Samples representing acute and convalescent COVID-19 were sourced from the United States, Italy and Spain. From T cells, B-cell-depleted T cells, or PBMCs came the material, which was cDNA or gDNA.

The Seattle patients joined while their infection was active and were tracked longitudinally afterward. V lost 6 bases and J lost 4; bases outside the gene matches: 5. Germline-derived CDR1 and CDR2 are SNHLY and FYNNEI. The CDR3 consists of 15 residues. The authors' processing: The assay estimated nucleated cells by amplifying reference gene primers. Profiled with immunoSEQ multiplex PCR; TCRdb holds only in-frame clones, not every one. For V, J and clone size, that table is used; D and trimming come from the DNA. Among approximately 97,000 clones listed, 75% to 90% were seen once. The origin of this receptor is a woman in her 50s with COVID-19, enrolled during active disease. Sample: peripheral blood. The J gene is TRBJ2-2, the V gene TRBV2; 10 bases are a match to TRBD2. The CDR3 spells CASRGLAELTGELFF. The CDR3 nucleotides read TGTGCCAGCAGAGGACTAGCGGAGCTCACCGGGGAGCTGTTTTTT. The complete variable domain, with remaining parts taken from reference TRBV2 and TRBJ2-2, reads EPEVTQTPSHQVTQMGQEVILRCVPISNHLYFYWYRQILGQKVEFLVSFYNNEISEKSEIFDDQFSVERPDGSNFTLKIRSTKLEDSAMYFCASRGLAELTGELFFGEGSRLTVL.